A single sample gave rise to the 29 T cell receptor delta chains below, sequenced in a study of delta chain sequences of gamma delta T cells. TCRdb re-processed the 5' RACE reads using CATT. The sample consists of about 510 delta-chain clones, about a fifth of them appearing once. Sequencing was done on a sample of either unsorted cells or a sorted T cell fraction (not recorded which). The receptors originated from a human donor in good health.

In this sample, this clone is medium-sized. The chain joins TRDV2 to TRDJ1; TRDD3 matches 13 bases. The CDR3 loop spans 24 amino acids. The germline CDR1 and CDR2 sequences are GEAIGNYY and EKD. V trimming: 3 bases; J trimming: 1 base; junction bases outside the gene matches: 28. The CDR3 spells CACDSITVPLPQLGDTGTTDKLIF. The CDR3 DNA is TGTGCCTGTGACTCGATTACGGTTCCCCTACCTCAACTGGGGGATACGGGGACCACCGATAAACTCATCTTT.

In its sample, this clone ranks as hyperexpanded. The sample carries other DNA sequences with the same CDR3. The CDR3 nucleotides read TGTGCCTGTGACACCGTGCTTCTCAACACCGATAAACTCATCTTT. Translation gives CACDTVLLNTDKLIF. The J gene is TRDJ1, the V gene TRDV2; D is undetermined. The CDR3 is 15 residues long. Germline CDR1 is GEAIGNYY and CDR2 is EKD. V was cut by 0 bases and J by 0 bases, with 10 bases left in between.

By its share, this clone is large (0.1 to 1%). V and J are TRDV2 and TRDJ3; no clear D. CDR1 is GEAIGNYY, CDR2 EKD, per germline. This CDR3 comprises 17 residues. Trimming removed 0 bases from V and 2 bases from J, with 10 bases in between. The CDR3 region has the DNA TGTGCCTGTGACACCGTGGAAAAGGCCTGGGACACCCGACAGATGTTTTTC. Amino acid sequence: CACDTVEKAWDTRQMFF.

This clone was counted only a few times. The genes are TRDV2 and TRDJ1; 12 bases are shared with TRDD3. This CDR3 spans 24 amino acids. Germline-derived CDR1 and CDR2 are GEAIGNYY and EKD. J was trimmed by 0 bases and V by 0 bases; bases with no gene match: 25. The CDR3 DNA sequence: TGTGCCTGTGACACCTTGGTACTGGGGGATACAGCGACCCCCCCCATGCCGTACACCGATAAACTCATCTTT. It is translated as CACDTLVLGDTATPPMPYTDKLIF.

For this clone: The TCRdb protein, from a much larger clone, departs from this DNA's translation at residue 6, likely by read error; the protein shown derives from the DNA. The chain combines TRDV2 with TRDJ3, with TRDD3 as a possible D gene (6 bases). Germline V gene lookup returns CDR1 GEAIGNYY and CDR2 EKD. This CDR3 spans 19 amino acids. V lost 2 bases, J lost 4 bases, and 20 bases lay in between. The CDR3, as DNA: TGTGCCTGTGACAAACGGGGGGGACCGGTAGGATGGGACACCCGACAGATGTTTTTC. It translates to CACDKRGGPVGWDTRQMFF.

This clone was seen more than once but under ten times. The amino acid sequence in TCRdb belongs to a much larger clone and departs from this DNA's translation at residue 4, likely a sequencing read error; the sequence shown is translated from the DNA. The CDR3 spells CALVEQVLTEYWGIRDDTDKLIF. In nucleotides, the CDR3 is TGTGCTCTTGTGGAACAGGTTCTCACTGAGTACTGGGGGATACGCGACGACACCGATAAACTCATCTTT. The chain has TRDV1 and TRDJ1, with 13 bases matching TRDD3. The CDR3 covers 23 residues. Germline V gene sequence: CDR1 TSWWSYY, CDR2 QGS.

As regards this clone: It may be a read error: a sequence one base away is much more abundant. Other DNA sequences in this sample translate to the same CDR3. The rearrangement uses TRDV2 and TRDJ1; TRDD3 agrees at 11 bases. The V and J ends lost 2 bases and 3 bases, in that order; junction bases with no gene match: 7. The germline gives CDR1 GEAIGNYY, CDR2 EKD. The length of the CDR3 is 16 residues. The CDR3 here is CACDSLGDTQPDKLIF. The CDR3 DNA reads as TGTGCCTGTGACAGCCTGGGGGATACCCAGCCCGATAAACTCATCTTT.

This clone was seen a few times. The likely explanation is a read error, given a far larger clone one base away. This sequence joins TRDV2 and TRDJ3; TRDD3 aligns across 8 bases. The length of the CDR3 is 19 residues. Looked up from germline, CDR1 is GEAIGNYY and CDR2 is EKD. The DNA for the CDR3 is TGTGCCTGTGACACTACTGGGGGGCCAAGCTCCTGGGGCACCCGACAGATGTTTTTC. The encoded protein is CACDTTGGPSSWGTRQMFF.

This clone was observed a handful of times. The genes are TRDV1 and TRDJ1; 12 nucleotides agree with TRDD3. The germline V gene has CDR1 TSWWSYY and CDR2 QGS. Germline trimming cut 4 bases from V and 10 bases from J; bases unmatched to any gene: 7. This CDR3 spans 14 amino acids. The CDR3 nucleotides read TGTGCTCTTGGGGGCCCACTGGGGGATACAGCACTCATCTTT. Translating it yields CALGGPLGDTALIF.

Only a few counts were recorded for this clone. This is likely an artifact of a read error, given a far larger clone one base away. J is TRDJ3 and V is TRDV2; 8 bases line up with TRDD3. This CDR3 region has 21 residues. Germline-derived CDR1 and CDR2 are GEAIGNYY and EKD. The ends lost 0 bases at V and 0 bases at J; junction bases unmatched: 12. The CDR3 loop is CACDTGGVGDPSSWDTRQMFF. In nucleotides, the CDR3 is TGTGCCTGTGACACCGGTGGGGTGGGGGATCCGAGCTCCTGGGACACCCGACAGATGTTTTTC.

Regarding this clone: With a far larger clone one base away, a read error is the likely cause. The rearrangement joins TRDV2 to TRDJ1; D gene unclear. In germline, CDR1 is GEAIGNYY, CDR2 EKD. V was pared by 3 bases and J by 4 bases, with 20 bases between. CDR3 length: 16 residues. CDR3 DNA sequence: TGTGCCTGTGACTCGGTACTGAATCAAGCTGGCGATAAACTCATCTTT. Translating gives CACDSVLNQAGDKLIF.

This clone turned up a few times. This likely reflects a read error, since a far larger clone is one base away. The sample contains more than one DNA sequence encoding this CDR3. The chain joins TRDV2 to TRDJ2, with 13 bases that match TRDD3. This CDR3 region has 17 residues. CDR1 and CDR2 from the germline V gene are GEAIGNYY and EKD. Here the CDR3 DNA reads TGTGCCTGTGACCCCGTACTGGGGGATACGGGAACAGCACAACTCTTCTTC. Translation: CACDPVLGDTGTAQLFF.

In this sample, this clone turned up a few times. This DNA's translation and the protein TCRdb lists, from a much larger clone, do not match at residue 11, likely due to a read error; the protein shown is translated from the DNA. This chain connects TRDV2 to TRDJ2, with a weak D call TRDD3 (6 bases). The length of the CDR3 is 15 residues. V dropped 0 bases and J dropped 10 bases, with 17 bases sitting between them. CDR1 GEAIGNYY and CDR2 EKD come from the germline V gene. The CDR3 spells CACDTVGDLPVQLFF. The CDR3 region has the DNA TGTGCCTGTGACACCGTAGGGGATTTGCCAGTACAACTCTTCTTT.

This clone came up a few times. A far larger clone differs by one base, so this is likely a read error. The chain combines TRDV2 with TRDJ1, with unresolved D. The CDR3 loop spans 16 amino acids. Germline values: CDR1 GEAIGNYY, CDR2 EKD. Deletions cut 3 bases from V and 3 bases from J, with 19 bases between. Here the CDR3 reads CACDGVAREGADKLIF. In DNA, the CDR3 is TGTGCCTGTGACGGAGTTGCTAGGGAAGGTGCCGATAAACTCATCTTT.

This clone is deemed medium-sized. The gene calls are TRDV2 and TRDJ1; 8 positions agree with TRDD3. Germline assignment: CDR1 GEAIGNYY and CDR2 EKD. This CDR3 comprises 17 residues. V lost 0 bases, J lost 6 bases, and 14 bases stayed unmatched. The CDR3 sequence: CACDTVWSTGGMNKLIF. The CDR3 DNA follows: TGTGCCTGTGACACCGTATGGTCTACTGGGGGGATGAATAAACTCATCTTT.

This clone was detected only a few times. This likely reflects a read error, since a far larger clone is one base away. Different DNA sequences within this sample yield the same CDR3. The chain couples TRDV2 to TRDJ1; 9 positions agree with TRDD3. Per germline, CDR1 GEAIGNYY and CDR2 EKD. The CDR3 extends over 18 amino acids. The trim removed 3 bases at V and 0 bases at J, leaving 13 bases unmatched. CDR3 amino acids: CACDPLVGDTMYTDKLIF. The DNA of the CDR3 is TGTGCCTGTGACCCTCTCGTTGGGGATACGATGTACACCGATAAACTCATCTTT.

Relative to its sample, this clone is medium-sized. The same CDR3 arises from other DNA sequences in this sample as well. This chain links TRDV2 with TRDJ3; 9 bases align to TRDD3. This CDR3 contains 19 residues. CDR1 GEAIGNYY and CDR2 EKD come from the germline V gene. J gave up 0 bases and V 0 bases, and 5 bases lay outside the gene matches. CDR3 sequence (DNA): TGTGCCTGTGACACCGTGGGGGATATCCGCTCCTGGGACACCCGACAGATGTTTTTC. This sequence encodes CACDTVGDIRSWDTRQMFF.

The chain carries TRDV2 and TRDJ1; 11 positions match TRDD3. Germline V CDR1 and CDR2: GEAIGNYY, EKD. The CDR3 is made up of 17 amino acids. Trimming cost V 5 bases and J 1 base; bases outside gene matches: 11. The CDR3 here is CACVGLLGDTSTDKLIF. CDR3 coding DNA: TGTGCCTGTGTGGGCCTCCTGGGGGATACAAGCACCGATAAACTCATCTTT.

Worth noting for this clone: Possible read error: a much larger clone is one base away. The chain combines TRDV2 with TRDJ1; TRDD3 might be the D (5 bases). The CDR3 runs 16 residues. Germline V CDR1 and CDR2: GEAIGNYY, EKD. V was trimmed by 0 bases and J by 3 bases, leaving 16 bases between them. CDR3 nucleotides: TGTGCCTGTGACACCTTGGGGTATACGCGATCCGATAAACTCATCTTT. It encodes CACDTLGYTRSDKLIF.

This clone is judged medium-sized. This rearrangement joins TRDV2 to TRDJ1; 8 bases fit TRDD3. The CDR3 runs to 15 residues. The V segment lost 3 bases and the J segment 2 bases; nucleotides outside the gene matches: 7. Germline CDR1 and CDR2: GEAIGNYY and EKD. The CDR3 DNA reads TGTGCCTGTGACCCTGTGGGGGATCGGACCGATAAACTCATCTTT. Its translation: CACDPVGDRTDKLIF.

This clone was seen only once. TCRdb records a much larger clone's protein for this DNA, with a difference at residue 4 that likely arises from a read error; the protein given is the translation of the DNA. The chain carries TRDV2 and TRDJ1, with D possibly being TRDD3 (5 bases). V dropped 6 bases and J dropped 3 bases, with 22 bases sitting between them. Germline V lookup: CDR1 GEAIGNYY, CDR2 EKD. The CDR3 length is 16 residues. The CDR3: CACNALAPSGPDKLIF. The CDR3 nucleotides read TGTGCCTGTAACGCACTGGCCCCATCAGGACCCGATAAACTCATCTTT.

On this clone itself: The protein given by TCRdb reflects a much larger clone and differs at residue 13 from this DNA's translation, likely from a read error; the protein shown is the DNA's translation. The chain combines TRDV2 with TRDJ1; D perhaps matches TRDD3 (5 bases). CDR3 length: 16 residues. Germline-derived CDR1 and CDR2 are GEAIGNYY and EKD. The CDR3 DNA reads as TGTGCCTGTGACGCACTGGCCCCATCAGGACCCGATAACCTCATCTTT. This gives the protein CACDALAPSGPDNLIF.

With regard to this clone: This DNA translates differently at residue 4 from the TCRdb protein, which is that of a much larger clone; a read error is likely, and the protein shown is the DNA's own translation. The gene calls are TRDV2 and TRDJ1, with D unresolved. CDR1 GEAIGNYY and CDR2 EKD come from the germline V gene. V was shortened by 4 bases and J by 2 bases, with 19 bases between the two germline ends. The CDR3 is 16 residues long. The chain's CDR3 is CACETVGVLQTDKLIF. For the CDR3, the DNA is TGTGCCTGTGAAACCGTGGGCGTACTTCAGACCGATAAACTCATCTTT.

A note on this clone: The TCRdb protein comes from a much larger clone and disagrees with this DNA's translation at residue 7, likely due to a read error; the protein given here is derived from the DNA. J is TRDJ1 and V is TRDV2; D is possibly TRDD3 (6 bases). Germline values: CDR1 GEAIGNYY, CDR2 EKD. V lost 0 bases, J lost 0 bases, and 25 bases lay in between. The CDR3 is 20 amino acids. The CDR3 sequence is CACDTAAGGTWDLYTDKLIF. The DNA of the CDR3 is TGTGCCTGTGACACCGCTGCCGGGGGGACCTGGGACCTTTACACCGATAAACTCATCTTT.

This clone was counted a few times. The CDR3 here is CACDTLLRSGGDAGGDGDKLIF. In nucleotides, the CDR3 is TGTGCCTGTGACACCCTCCTACGGTCCGGGGGGGATGCCGGGGGGGACGGCGATAAACTCATCTTT. The J gene is TRDJ1, the V gene TRDV2, with D possibly matching TRDD3 (7 bases). V was cut by 0 bases and J by 4 bases, with 35 bases left in between. Looked up from germline, CDR1 is GEAIGNYY and CDR2 is EKD. The CDR3 contains 22 residues.

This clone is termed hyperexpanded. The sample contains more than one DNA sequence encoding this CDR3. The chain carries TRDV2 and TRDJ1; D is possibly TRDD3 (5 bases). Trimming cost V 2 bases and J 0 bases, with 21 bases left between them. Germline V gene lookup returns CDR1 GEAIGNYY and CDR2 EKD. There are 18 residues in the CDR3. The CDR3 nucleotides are TGTGCCTGTGACAGGGTATCCGAGGGGAGATCGTACACCGATAAACTCATCTTT. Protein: CACDRVSEGRSYTDKLIF.

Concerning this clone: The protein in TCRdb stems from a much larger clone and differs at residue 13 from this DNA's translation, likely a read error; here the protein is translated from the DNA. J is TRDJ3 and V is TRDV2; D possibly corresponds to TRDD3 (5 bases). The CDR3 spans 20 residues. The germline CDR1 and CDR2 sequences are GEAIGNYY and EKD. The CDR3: CACDTALWGPSSCDTRQMFF. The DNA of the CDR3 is TGTGCCTGTGACACCGCTCTGTGGGGACCAAGCTCCTGTGACACCCGACAGATGTTTTTC.

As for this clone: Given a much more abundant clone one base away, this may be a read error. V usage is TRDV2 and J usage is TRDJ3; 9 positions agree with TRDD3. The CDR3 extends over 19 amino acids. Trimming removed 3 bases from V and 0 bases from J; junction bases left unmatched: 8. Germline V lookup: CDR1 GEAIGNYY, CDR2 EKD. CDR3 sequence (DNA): TGTGCCTGTGACGCCGTGGGGGATATCCGCTCCTGGGACACCCGACAGATGTTTTTC. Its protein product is CACDAVGDIRSWDTRQMFF.

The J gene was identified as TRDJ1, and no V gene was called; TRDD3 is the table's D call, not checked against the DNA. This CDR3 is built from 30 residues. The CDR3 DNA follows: TGTGCCTCTTCCGATCTCACTCTATCCGACAAGCAGTGGTATCAACGCAGAGTTTGTTCCATTACTATCTTGGGGGATAAACTCATCTTT. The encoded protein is CASSDLTLSDKQWYQRRVCSITILGDKLIF.